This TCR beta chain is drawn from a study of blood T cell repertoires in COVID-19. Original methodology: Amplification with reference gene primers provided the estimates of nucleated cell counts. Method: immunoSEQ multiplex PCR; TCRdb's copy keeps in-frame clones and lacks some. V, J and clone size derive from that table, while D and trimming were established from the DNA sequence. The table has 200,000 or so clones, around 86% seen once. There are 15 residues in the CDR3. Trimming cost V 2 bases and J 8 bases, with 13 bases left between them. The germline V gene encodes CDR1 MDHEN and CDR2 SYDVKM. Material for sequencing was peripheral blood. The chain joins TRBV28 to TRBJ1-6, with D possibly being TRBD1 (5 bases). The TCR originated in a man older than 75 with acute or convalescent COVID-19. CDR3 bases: TGTGCCAGCAGTTTAGCGGGACTGAGTCATTCACCCCTCCACTTT. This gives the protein CASSLAGLSHSPLHF.